Following are 30 T cell receptor beta chains from one sample sequenced in a study of cytomegalovirus exposure and HLA in healthy donors. The PCR was carried out with 60 Vbeta primers and 13 Jbeta primers. The assay was immunoSEQ multiplex PCR, and TCRdb's table has in-frame clones only and misses some. This table has some 130,000 clones, around 77% appearing once. Sequences were obtained from PBMCs. The receptors shown here come from a man under 40 in good health and CMV-seronegative.

This chain links TRBV29-1 with TRBJ2-7, with 10 bases identical to TRBD1. Unmatched junction bases numbered 4, after V lost 6 bases and J lost 2 bases. The CDR3 contains 13 residues. Germline V gene lookup returns CDR1 SQVTM and CDR2 ANQGSEA. CDR3 DNA: TGCAGCGTCCCGGGACAGGGGACCTACGAGCAGTACTTC. Amino acid sequence: CSVPGQGTYEQYF.

The V gene is TRBV12-5, the J gene TRBJ2-3; 10 positions agree with TRBD2. The J segment lost 4 bases and the V segment lost 1 base, leaving 17 bases of the junction unmatched. This CDR3 contains 20 residues. The germline V gene encodes CDR1 LGHNT and CDR2 FRNRAP. In nucleotides, the CDR3 is TGTGCTAGTGGTTTGGCCCCCAGGCAGCGGGAGGGCCCTCGTGCAGATACGCAGTATTTT. It translates to CASGLAPRQREGPRADTQYF.

The chain couples TRBV30 to TRBJ2-5, with 12 bases identical to TRBD1. The CDR3 loop spans 14 amino acids. Germline CDR1 GTSNPN, CDR2 SVGIG (reference sequence). Trimming took 3 bases from V and 6 from J; bases not matched to a gene: 5. CDR3 bases: TGTGCCTGGAGCCACCGGGACAGGGGGCAGACCCAGTACTTC. Amino acid sequence: CAWSHRDRGQTQYF.

The gene calls are TRBV7-8 and TRBJ2-3; 7 nucleotides line up with TRBD2. CDR1 and CDR2 from the germline V gene are SGHVS and FQNEAQ. The CDR3 covers 12 residues. Trimming took 4 bases from V and 9 from J; bases not matched to a gene: 4. In nucleotides, the CDR3 is TGTGCCAGCAGCTCAGGGCGGGGGACGCAGTATTTT. Translation gives CASSSGRGTQYF. The full variable domain, in which reference TRBV7-8 and TRBJ2-3 provide the parts outside the CDR3, is GAGVSQSPRYKVAKRGQDVALRCDPISGHVSLFWYQQALGQGPEFLTYFQNEAQLDKSGLPSDRFFAERPEGSVSTLKIQRTQQEDSAVYLCASSSGRGTQYFGPGTRLTVL.

The chain carries TRBV27 and TRBJ1-2; 7 bases agree with TRBD1. The CDR3 has 14 residues. V was clipped by 6 bases and J by 5 bases; unmatched bases: 9. CDR1 is MNHEY and CDR2 is SMNVEV in the germline V gene (reference sequence). This CDR3 is CASSPMEGAYGYTF. DNA for the CDR3: TGTGCCAGCAGCCCCATGGAGGGGGCTTATGGCTACACCTTC.

This clone has more than one count but fewer than ten. The rearrangement links TRBV13 to TRBJ2-7; tentative D call: TRBD1 (6 bases). This CDR3 region has 12 residues. V was shortened by 4 bases and J by 5 bases, with 9 bases between the two germline ends. CDR1 and CDR2 from the germline V gene are PRHDT and FYEKMQ (reference sequence). CDR3 sequence reads: CASSSHRDEQYF. The CDR3 nucleotides read TGTGCCAGCAGCTCTCACAGGGACGAGCAGTACTTC.

The CDR3 loop reads CASSEGRTSGTYEQYF. CDR3 in DNA: TGTGCCAGCAGTGAAGGTCGTACTAGCGGTACCTACGAGCAGTACTTC. The chain is built from TRBV6-1 and TRBJ2-7; 8 bases line up with TRBD2. The CDR3 sequence is 16 residues long. Germline V gene lookup returns CDR1 MNHNS and CDR2 SASEGT. The V gene end was trimmed by 1 base and the J gene end by 2 bases; junction bases not matched to a gene: 7.

This chain connects TRBV2 to TRBJ1-1; D not certain. The CDR3 loop spans 13 amino acids. Trimming took off 7 bases at V and 4 bases at J, with 13 bases between the two ends. In germline, CDR1 is SNHLY, CDR2 FYNNEI. DNA for the CDR3: TGTGCCAGCAAGCTAGAGGGAAGCACTGAAGCTTTCTTT. Its protein product is CASKLEGSTEAFF.

This chain connects TRBV10-3 to TRBJ2-7; 8 positions agree with TRBD1. CDR3 length equals 13 residues. With 7 bases clipped from V and 5 bases from J, the junction kept 7 bases outside the gene matches. Germline CDR1 ENHRY, CDR2 SYGVKD. Written as DNA, the CDR3 is TGTGCCATCAAAGGACAGGGCATGGACGAGCAGTACTTC. Translating it yields CAIKGQGMDEQYF.

This chain links TRBV30 with TRBJ2-1; 7 nucleotides line up with TRBD1. The J segment lost 0 bases and the V segment lost 5 bases, leaving 7 bases of the junction unmatched. Germline V gene data show CDR1 as GTSNPN and CDR2 as SVGIG (reference sequence). The CDR3 extends over 15 amino acids. The CDR3 reads CAWATGTSSYNEQFF. In DNA, the CDR3 is TGTGCCTGGGCGACAGGGACAAGCTCCTACAATGAGCAGTTCTTC.

This chain connects TRBV10-1 to TRBJ2-3; 13 bases match TRBD2. Germline values: CDR1 WNHNN, CDR2 SYGVQD (reference sequence). V shed 6 bases and J 2 bases; nucleotides not matched to a gene: 5. This CDR3 comprises 16 residues. The CDR3 sequence: CASSGTSGIHTDTQYF. The DNA of the CDR3 is TGCGCCAGCAGCGGGACTAGCGGGATACACACAGATACGCAGTATTTT.

The chain joins TRBV29-1 to TRBJ2-5, with a tentative D call TRBD1 (5 bases). Trimming removed 6 bases at V and 5 bases at J, with 19 bases between. CDR3 length: 14 residues. Germline V gene sequence: CDR1 SQVTM, CDR2 ANQGSEA. The CDR3 protein is CSVSGPRGGETQYF. CDR3 coding DNA: TGCAGCGTATCTGGGCCTAGGGGTGGGGAGACCCAGTACTTC.

This clone was recorded a few times. CDR3 coding DNA: TGTGCCAGCAGTTCGACAGGGGGAGATACGCAGTATTTT. This sequence encodes CASSSTGGDTQYF. The chain joins TRBV4-2 to TRBJ2-3, with 9 bases that match TRBD1. The junction had 3 bases not matched to a gene; V was cut back by 6 bases and J by 5 bases. CDR1 is LGHNA, CDR2 YNFKEQ, per germline. CDR3 length: 13 amino acids.

The chain carries TRBV4-2 and TRBJ1-1; 11 nucleotides align to TRBD1. The CDR3 has 14 amino acids. The V and J ends lost 6 bases and 5 bases, in that order; junction bases with no gene match: 5. Per the germline V gene, CDR1 is LGHNA and CDR2 is YNFKEQ. CDR3 sequence: CASSPGQGGTEAFF. As DNA, the CDR3 is TGTGCCAGCAGTCCGGGACAGGGGGGTACTGAAGCTTTCTTT.

The rearrangement joins TRBV6-1 to TRBJ2-6, with TRBD1 as a possible D gene (5 bases). This CDR3 has 17 amino acids. Germline V gene data show CDR1 as MNHNS and CDR2 as SASEGT. The ends were cut back, 2 bases at V and 2 bases at J, with 13 bases in the middle. CDR3 DNA sequence: TGTGCCAGCAGTGAATGGGCGGCAGGGACTGGGGCCAACGTCCTGACTTTC. This sequence encodes CASSEWAAGTGANVLTF.

This sequence joins TRBV5-1 and TRBJ2-5, with a weak D call TRBD2 (5 bases). The CDR3 loop spans 14 amino acids. V was pared by 2 bases and J by 5 bases, with 13 bases between. Germline CDR1 is SGHRS and CDR2 is YFSETQ. The CDR3 here is CASSLSAREETQYF. The CDR3 nucleotides read TGCGCCAGCAGCTTATCGGCTAGGGAGGAGACCCAGTACTTC. The full variable domain, rest sourced from reference TRBV5-1 and TRBJ2-5, is KAGVTQTPRYLIKTRGQQVTLSCSPISGHRSVSWYQQTPGQGLQFLFEYFSETQRNKGNFPGRFSGRQFSNSRSEMNVSTLELGDSALYLCASSLSAREETQYFGPGTRLLVL.

The table lists this clone with a few counts. The chain is built from TRBV7-9 and TRBJ1-2; no definite D call. Germline V gene lookup returns CDR1 SEHNR and CDR2 FQNEAQ (reference sequence). V lost 3 bases, J lost 1 base, and 18 bases lay in between. The length of the CDR3 is 17 residues. The CDR3 is CASSLLGRAPLNYGYTF. As DNA, the CDR3 is TGTGCCAGCAGCTTGTTGGGCAGAGCACCACTTAACTATGGCTACACCTTC.

This rearrangement joins TRBV27 to TRBJ1-5, with D hard to call. From germline, CDR1 is MNHEY and CDR2 SMNVEV (reference sequence). The CDR3 consists of 13 residues. V lost 11 bases to trimming and J lost 3 bases, with 14 bases between them. This CDR3 reads CAAARGYNQPQHF. In DNA, the CDR3 is TGTGCCGCGGCCCGAGGATACAATCAGCCCCAGCATTTT.

This rearrangement joins TRBV2 to TRBJ1-5, with 9 bases identical to TRBD1. V shed 6 bases, J shed 7 bases, and the junction held 10 bases outside the gene matches. CDR1 and CDR2 (germline): SNHLY, FYNNEI. The CDR3 length is 15 residues. The CDR3 sequence is CASRSPGQGIQPQHF. Written as DNA, the CDR3 is TGTGCCAGCAGGTCCCCGGGACAGGGAATACAGCCCCAGCATTTT.

This chain connects TRBV5-1 to TRBJ2-1; no firm D call. The CDR3 spans 15 residues. Germline CDR1 SGHRS, CDR2 YFSETQ. V was trimmed by 4 bases and J by 15 bases, leaving 26 bases between them. The CDR3 coding sequence is TGCGCCAGCAGCCCCTTCAATCCTCGGCTTGAGAAGCGGTTCTTC. Protein: CASSPFNPRLEKRFF.

The V and J genes are TRBV5-1 and TRBJ2-1, with a possible D match to TRBD1 (5 bases). V shed 2 bases and J shed 9 bases, with 15 bases lying between them. CDR3 length: 14 amino acids. Per germline, CDR1 SGHRS and CDR2 YFSETQ. Written as DNA, the CDR3 is TGCGCCAGCAGCTTAGGGCAGGGTGTGAGTGAGCAGTTCTTC. Its protein product is CASSLGQGVSEQFF.

The rearrangement uses TRBV6-5 and TRBJ2-7; 9 bases are a match to TRBD1. The CDR3 has 13 residues. V shed 4 bases, J shed 4 bases, and the junction held 2 bases outside the gene matches. Germline-derived CDR1 and CDR2 are MNHEY and SVGAGI. CDR3 in DNA: TGTGCCAGCAGTTCGGGACAGGGTTACGAGCAGTACTTC. Translating gives CASSSGQGYEQYF.

This chain joins TRBV5-1 and TRBJ1-4; weak D call: TRBD1 (6 bases). V shed 2 bases and J shed 8 bases, with 16 bases lying between them. CDR1 is SGHRS, CDR2 YFSETQ, per germline. The length of the CDR3 is 15 residues. CDR3 sequence reads: CASSFTGNRFEKLFF. For the CDR3, the DNA is TGCGCCAGCAGCTTCACAGGGAATCGGTTCGAAAAACTGTTTTTT.

This clone appeared once. The chain carries TRBV6-5 and TRBJ2-5, with 10 bases fitting TRBD1. After removal of 6 bases from V and 5 bases from J, the junction contained 9 bases not matched to a gene. Germline CDR1 MNHEY, CDR2 SVGAGI. The CDR3 is 15 amino acids. The CDR3 reads CASSQTGGGGETQYF. Here the CDR3 DNA reads TGTGCCAGCAGCCAGACAGGGGGCGGGGGGGAGACCCAGTACTTC.

The CDR3 bases are TGTGCCAGCAGCCTGCCGGGGGATACGCAGTATTTT. Amino acid sequence: CASSLPGDTQYF. V is TRBV6-1 and J is TRBJ2-3; weak D call: TRBD2 (5 bases). The CDR3 consists of 12 residues. The germline V gene has CDR1 MNHNS and CDR2 SASEGT. Trimming removed 6 bases from V and 6 bases from J, with 10 bases in between.

This chain uses TRBV5-1 with TRBJ1-5, with D possibly TRBD1 on 6 matching bases. V lost 0 bases to trimming and J lost 7 bases, with 14 bases between them. The CDR3 is 15 residues long. Germline V gene lookup returns CDR1 SGHRS and CDR2 YFSETQ. The CDR3 nucleotides are TGCGCCAGCAGCTTGGTACAGGGTGGCGGGCAGCCCCAGCATTTT. Protein: CASSLVQGGGQPQHF.

The chain carries TRBV30 and TRBJ2-3; 8 bases align to TRBD2. The CDR3 totals 13 residues. Germline CDR1 is GTSNPN and CDR2 is SVGIG (reference sequence). CDR3 protein: CARGGAGGNTQYF. CDR3 DNA: TGTGCTCGGGGGGGGGCCGGGGGGAATACGCAGTATTTT.

In regard to this clone: The sample has other DNA sequences that encode this CDR3 too. The chain employs TRBV10-1 and TRBJ2-3; D call uncertain. Trimming shortened V by 3 bases and J by 2 bases, and 9 bases separated the two germline ends. The CDR3 sequence is 14 residues long. Germline loops: CDR1 WNHNN, CDR2 SYGVQD (reference sequence). In nucleotides, the CDR3 is TGCGCCAGCAGTGATGAGCGATTCACAGATACGCAGTATTTT. Its translation: CASSDERFTDTQYF.

This clone appeared a single time. This chain links TRBV5-5 with TRBJ2-3, with 8 nucleotides matching TRBD2. The junction had 4 bases not matched to a gene; V was cut back by 0 bases and J by 4 bases. Germline V CDR1 and CDR2: SGHKS, YYEKEE (reference sequence). CDR3 size: 15 residues. The CDR3 reads CASSLEREWADTQYF. Written as DNA, the CDR3 is TGTGCCAGCAGCTTGGAGCGGGAGTGGGCAGATACGCAGTATTTT. Drawing the rest from reference TRBV5-5 and TRBJ2-3, the complete variable domain is DAGVTQSPTHLIKTRGQQVTLRCSPISGHKSVSWYQQVLGQGPQFIFQYYEKEERGRGNFPDRFSARQFPNYSSELNVNALLLGDSALYLCASSLEREWADTQYFGPGTRLTVL.

The V call is TRBV18, the J call TRBJ2-3; no clear D. Trimming stripped 3 bases from V and 2 bases from J, with 9 bases between. Germline CDR1 is KGHSH and CDR2 is LQKENI. The length of the CDR3 is 14 residues. CDR3 nucleotide sequence: TGTGCCAGCTCACCGACATCCCCCACAGATACGCAGTATTTT. Translated: CASSPTSPTDTQYF.